This T cell receptor (beta chain) derives from a study of blood T cell repertoires in COVID-19. This clone was detected once. Produced via immunoSEQ multiplex PCR; TCRdb's table is partial and in-frame only. This repertoire shows about 150,000 clones, over 75% found once; its top ten account for over 10%. V dropped 2 bases and J dropped 1 base, with 16 bases sitting between them. Germline V CDR1 and CDR2: KGHDR, SFDVKD. The CDR3 loop spans 17 amino acids. This TCR came from a man aged 55 to 70 with active or convalescent COVID-19. Sequencing was carried out using peripheral blood. The chain uses TRBV24-1 and TRBJ1-1, with no clear D. CDR3 bases: TGTGCCACCAGTGATTCCCAACGGGGTCCGGCGAACACTGAAGCTTTCTTT. This gives the protein CATSDSQRGPANTEAFF.